The rows below give T cell receptor beta chains drawn from one sample of a study of CD8 T cells in Susac syndrome. TCRdb reanalysed the immunoSEQ multiplex PCR reads using MiXCR and keeps one entry per CDR3 protein. The sample shows 200,000 or so distinct CDR3 sequences, more than 85% of them seen only once. Sequencing was performed on CD8+ T cells from PBMCs. These receptors all stem from a human donor with Susac syndrome. The CDR3 runs from the conserved cysteine through the conserved F or W. D genes are given only for firm matches. Size is stated for part of the rows, as once, few or many counts, or as a class when the clone is expanded.

TGTGCCAGCAAGCCAGACAGTGGCAAAAACATTCAGTACTTC CASKPDSGKNIQYF - TRBJ2-4 once TRBV2
TGTGCCAGCAGCCATACCCCCGGGGCCAGGGGCACCGGGGAGCTGTTTTTT CASSHTPGARGTGELFF - TRBJ2-2 - TRBV14
TGTGCCAGCTCACCACCGGGCGGTAACTATGGCTACACCTTC CASSPPGGNYGYTF - TRBJ1-2 - TRBV18
TGTGCCAGCAGTTTTACGTTTGGACAGAGCGGGAGTGGGTACGAGCAGTACTTC CASSFTFGQSGSGYEQYF TRBD2 TRBJ2-7 - TRBV28
TGTGCCAGCAGCCCATGGACGAAGGGGTCCTACGAGCAGTACTTC CASSPWTKGSYEQYF - TRBJ2-7 - TRBV9
TGTGCCAGCAGCGCCGGCCCCGGGACAGCATCGAACACCGGGGAGCTGTTTTTT CASSAGPGTASNTGELFF TRBD1 TRBJ2-2 once TRBV7-9
TGTGCCAGCAGCTTACAGGGGGATGAGCAGTTCTTC CASSLQGDEQFF TRBD1 TRBJ2-1 - TRBV7-6
TGCAGCGTTGAAGATGAGGGGGCAGGATATGGCTACACCTTC CSVEDEGAGYGYTF TRBD1 TRBJ1-2 - TRBV29-1
TGTGCCAGCAGCGTCGGTACAGGGGTCTCTGGAAACACCATATATTTT CASSVGTGVSGNTIYF TRBD1 TRBJ1-3 once TRBV9
TGTGCCAGCAGCACAGGATACGAGCAGTACTTC CASSTGYEQYF - TRBJ2-7 - TRBV7-9
TGTGCCAGCAGCCAAACGGGGACAGGGAACACTGAAGCTTTCTTT CASSQTGTGNTEAFF TRBD1 TRBJ1-1 - TRBV13
TGTGCCTGGAGTGAGACTAGCGGCACAGATACGCAGTATTTT CAWSETSGTDTQYF TRBD2 TRBJ2-3 few TRBV30
TGTGCCAGCAGAGGTTCTTGGTCAGAGACCCAGTACTTC CASRGSWSETQYF - TRBJ2-5 - TRBV27
TGTGCCAGCAGTTCAGGGACGGTCGATGAAAAACTGTTTTTT CASSSGTVDEKLFF - TRBJ1-4 - TRBV12-3/TRBV12-4
TGTGCCAGCAGTTTTCCCTTAACTGAAGCTTTCTTT CASSFPLTEAFF - TRBJ1-1 - TRBV28
TGCAGCGTTGTGGGGTGGCAGCTCACAGATACGCAGTATTTT CSVVGWQLTDTQYF - TRBJ2-3 - TRBV29-1
TGCGCCAGCAGCCCCGCACACTCAAACTATGGCTACACCTTC CASSPAHSNYGYTF - TRBJ1-2 - TRBV4-1
TGTGCCAGCAGCCAATCTAGCGGGGGTTACAATGAGCAGTTCTTC CASSQSSGGYNEQFF TRBD2 TRBJ2-1 once TRBV14
TGTGCCAGCAGCGTAGAGTCAGCAAACAATGAGCAGTTCTTC CASSVESANNEQFF - TRBJ2-1 - TRBV9
TGTGCCAGCAGTCCGGGGACAGTGGATGAGCAGTTCTTC CASSPGTVDEQFF TRBD1 TRBJ2-1 - TRBV27
TGTGCCAGCAGCGTAGGACAGGGGAGAGATACGCAGTATTTT CASSVGQGRDTQYF TRBD1 TRBJ2-3 - TRBV9
TGTGCCAGCAGCGACCAGCCGGGACTAGCGGGGGAGCAGTTCTTC CASSDQPGLAGEQFF TRBD2 TRBJ2-1 - TRBV9
TGTGCCAGCAGTTACTTCCCAGGACAACAGACCCAGTACTTC CASSYFPGQQTQYF - TRBJ2-5 - TRBV6-5
TGTGCCAGCAGTGAAGGACAGGGGTTGGCCTACGAGCAGTACTTC CASSEGQGLAYEQYF TRBD1 TRBJ2-7 - TRBV6-1
TGTGCCAGCATCTTAGGTCCGGGTACTGAAGCTTTCTTT CASILGPGTEAFF - TRBJ1-1 - TRBV12-3/TRBV12-4
TGTGCCAGCAGTTACTCCCAGGGGGCAATTCAGCCCCAGCATTTT CASSYSQGAIQPQHF TRBD1 TRBJ1-5 - TRBV6-5
TGTGCCAGCAGTTTATTGTCCCAGGGGGAAGAGACCCAGTACTTC CASSLLSQGEETQYF TRBD1 TRBJ2-5 - TRBV12-3/TRBV12-4
TGTGCCAGCAGTTACGGACAGGGACTGAGGGAGACCCAGTACTTC CASSYGQGLRETQYF TRBD1 TRBJ2-5 once TRBV6-2/TRBV6-3
TGTGCCAGCACCTCAGATCAAGACACCTCACCCTACTTT CASTSDQDTSPYF - TRBJ1-1 once TRBV7-9
TGTGCCAGTAGTATTTATCCAGGGAGCTACGAGCAGTACTTC CASSIYPGSYEQYF - TRBJ2-7 - TRBV19
TGCGCCAGCAGCCCAGGACCGGAGGGCTACACCTTC CASSPGPEGYTF - TRBJ1-2 - TRBV5-1
TGTGCCACCAGAGGACAGGGAGAGACCCAGTACTTC CATRGQGETQYF TRBD1 TRBJ2-5 - TRBV6-5
TGTGCCAGCAGGGTTAGCACAGATACGCAGTATTTT CASRVSTDTQYF - TRBJ2-3 - TRBV6-1
TGTGCCTGGAGCCGACAGTTGAACACTGAAGCTTTCTTT CAWSRQLNTEAFF - TRBJ1-1 - TRBV30
TGTGCCAGCAGTGAAGGAAGACTCCGGGGAGAGTTCTTC CASSEGRLRGEFF - TRBJ2-1 once TRBV6-1
TGCAGCGGCCAGGGGCGTACGTACAATGAGCAGTTCTTC CSGQGRTYNEQFF - TRBJ2-1 - TRBV29-1
TGTGCCAGTGGACAGGGTGACATTCAGTACTTC CASGQGDIQYF TRBD1 TRBJ2-4 - TRBV6-1
TGTGCCAGCAGCTTGGACAGGGGGAGGGCAGATACGCAGTATTTT CASSLDRGRADTQYF TRBD1 TRBJ2-3 - TRBV13
TGTGCCAGCAGCTTGGGGGGGTCGGATGGCTACACCTTC CASSLGGSDGYTF - TRBJ1-2 - TRBV5-6
TGTGCCAGCAGCTGGGGGACAGGGCAAGAGACCCAGTACTTC CASSWGTGQETQYF TRBD1 TRBJ2-5 - TRBV5-6
TGTGCCAGCAGCTTAGGGACTAGCGGAGCCTCCTACGAGCAGTACTTC CASSLGTSGASYEQYF TRBD2 TRBJ2-7 - TRBV7-6
TGTGCCACCATGGGACAGCCGAATCAGCCCCAGCATTTT CATMGQPNQPQHF TRBD1 TRBJ1-5 - TRBV18
TGTGCCAGCAGCCAAGACGGGAGGAGCACCTACGAGCAGTACTTC CASSQDGRSTYEQYF TRBD2 TRBJ2-7 once TRBV4-2
TGTGCCAGCAGCCCCCCTAGTTCGGGTAATGAGCAGTTCTTC CASSPPSSGNEQFF - TRBJ2-1 - TRBV9
TGTGCCAGCAGTTCGTCAGTCCAAGAGACCCAGTACTTC CASSSSVQETQYF - TRBJ2-5 - TRBV28
TGTGCCAGCAGCAAGAGTTCAGGGGCAAATGGCTACACCTTC CASSKSSGANGYTF - TRBJ1-2 - TRBV11-2
TGCGCCAGCACAACCGGGGAGCTGTTTTTT CASTTGELFF - TRBJ2-2 - TRBV10-2
TGTGCCAGCAGCTTTACAGGGGGTTGGAGCACTGAAGCTTTCTTT CASSFTGGWSTEAFF TRBD1 TRBJ1-1 - TRBV7-2